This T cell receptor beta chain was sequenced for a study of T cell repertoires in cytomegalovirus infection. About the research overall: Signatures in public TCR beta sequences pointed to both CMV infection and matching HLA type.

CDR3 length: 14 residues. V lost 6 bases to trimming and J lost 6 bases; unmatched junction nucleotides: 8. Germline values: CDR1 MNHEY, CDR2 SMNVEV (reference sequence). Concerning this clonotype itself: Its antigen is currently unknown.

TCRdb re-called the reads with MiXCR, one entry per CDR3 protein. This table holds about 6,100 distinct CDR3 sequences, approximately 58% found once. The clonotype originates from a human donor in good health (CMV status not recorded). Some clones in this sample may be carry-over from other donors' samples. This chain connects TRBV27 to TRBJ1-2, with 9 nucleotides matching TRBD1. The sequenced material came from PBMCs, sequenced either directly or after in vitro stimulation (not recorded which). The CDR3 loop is CASRMTGGFHGYTF. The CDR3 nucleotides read TGTGCCAGCAGGATGACAGGGGGGTTTCATGGCTACACCTTC.